The 26 T cell receptor beta chains given below trace back to one sample, sequenced in a study of shared clonotypes between healthy human individuals. Sequencing used immunoSEQ multiplex PCR; TCRdb keeps in-frame clones, though not all of them. The table shows 2.5 million or so clones, with approximately 90% occurring only once. Sequenced input: naive CD4+ T cells sorted from blood. The subset here: CD45RA+ positively selected. All receptors come from a man aged 18 to 29 in good health.

In the case of this clone: The sample contains more than one DNA sequence encoding this CDR3. V and J are TRBV18 and TRBJ1-2; weak D call: TRBD1 (5 bases). The CDR3 loop spans 13 amino acids. Germline V gene data show CDR1 as KGHSH and CDR2 as LQKENI. Trimming took 1 base from V and 2 from J, leaving 5 bases between them. For the CDR3, the DNA is TGTGCCAGCTCACCACGGGGGAACTATGGCTACACCTTC. Its protein is CASSPRGNYGYTF.

This chain joins TRBV2 and TRBJ1-6, with a possible D match to TRBD1 (6 bases). In germline, CDR1 is SNHLY, CDR2 FYNNEI. This CDR3 comprises 13 residues. Deletions cut 7 bases from V and 7 bases from J, with 11 bases between. The CDR3 region has the DNA TGTGCCAGCATCCTGACAGGAAATTCACCCCTCCACTTT. Translating gives CASILTGNSPLHF.

J is TRBJ1-5 and V is TRBV7-2, with TRBD1 matching 9 bases. Germline V gives CDR1 SGHTA, CDR2 FQGNSA. The CDR3 runs 18 residues. V lost 5 bases, J lost 0 bases, and 11 bases stayed unmatched. The CDR3 DNA sequence: TGTGCCAGCAGCGCCCGGGACAGGGCAATGTATAGCAATCAGCCCCAGCATTTT. Protein: CASSARDRAMYSNQPQHF.

The rearrangement uses TRBV28 and TRBJ2-7; tentatively, D is TRBD1 (7 bases). The germline CDR1 and CDR2 sequences are MDHEN and SYDVKM. V lost 3 bases and J lost 3, with 21 bases in between. This CDR3 has 17 residues. In DNA form, the CDR3 reads TGTGCCAGCAGTTTCTCGACCGGGACAGCGGGTGGCTACGAGCAGTACTTC. Amino acids: CASSFSTGTAGGYEQYF. The full variable domain, in which reference TRBV28 and TRBJ2-7 provide the parts outside the CDR3, is DVKVTQSSRYLVKRTGEKVFLECVQDMDHENMFWYRQDPGLGLRLIYFSYDVKMKEKGDIPEGYSVSREKKERFSLILESASTNQTSMYLCASSFSTGTAGGYEQYFGPGTRLTVT.

The rearrangement joins TRBV29-1 to TRBJ1-2; D is undetermined. Germline V CDR1 and CDR2: SQVTM, ANQGSEA. The ends were cut back, 4 bases at V and 3 bases at J, with 9 bases in the middle. This CDR3 has 12 amino acids. In nucleotides, the CDR3 is TGCAGCGTTGGTATGGATTACTATGGCTACACCTTC. Translated: CSVGMDYYGYTF.

The chain links TRBV7-2 to TRBJ1-1; 9 bases are a match to TRBD1. V trimming: 4 bases; J trimming: 10 bases; junction bases outside the gene matches: 16. Germline V gene data show CDR1 as SGHTA and CDR2 as FQGNSA. CDR3 length: 16 amino acids. The CDR3 here is CASSSGQGSRYGSAFF. DNA for the CDR3: TGTGCCAGCAGCTCAGGACAGGGGTCTAGGTACGGTTCAGCTTTCTTT.

This CDR3 reads CASSPIKGGETQYF. In DNA form, the CDR3 reads TGTGCCAGCTCACCAATAAAGGGGGGAGAGACCCAGTACTTC. The J gene is TRBJ2-5, the V gene TRBV18; D is possibly TRBD1 or TRBD2 (6 bases each). The CDR3 is 14 residues long. Germline CDR1 is KGHSH and CDR2 is LQKENI. V lost 2 bases to trimming and J lost 4 bases, with 11 bases between them.

The chain links TRBV6-5 to TRBJ1-4; weak D call: TRBD1 (5 bases). V lost 2 bases to trimming and J lost 8 bases, with 9 bases between them. The CDR3 length is 13 residues. Germline CDR1 MNHEY, CDR2 SVGAGI. The CDR3 reads CASSYRGREKLFF. The CDR3 DNA follows: TGTGCCAGCAGTTACAGGGGTCGGGAAAAACTGTTTTTT.

The chain uses TRBV19 and TRBJ1-2; D gene ambiguous. Germline V lookup: CDR1 LNHDA, CDR2 SQIVND (reference sequence). CDR3 size: 15 residues. V dropped 1 base and J dropped 1 base, with 10 bases sitting between them. CDR3 in DNA: TGTGCCAGTAGTATAGGGACCTCTATTAACTATGGCTACACCTTC. It yields the protein CASSIGTSINYGYTF. Looking up the rest from reference TRBV19 and TRBJ1-2 gives the full variable domain: DGGITQSPKYLFRKEGQNVTLSCEQNLNHDAMYWYRQDPGQGLRLIYYSQIVNDFQKGDIAEGYSVSREKKESFPLTVTSAQKNPTAFYLCASSIGTSINYGYTFGSGTRLTVV.

The gene calls are TRBV10-1 and TRBJ1-4; the D is unclear. The CDR3 is 13 residues long. Germline CDR1 reads WNHNN; CDR2 reads SYGVQD (reference sequence). V was cut by 5 bases and J by 3 bases, with 7 bases left in between. Written as DNA, the CDR3 is TGCGCCAGCAGTCGCCAGGCTAATGAAAAACTGTTTTTT. It specifies CASSRQANEKLFF.

This clone was counted once. This chain joins TRBV5-1 and TRBJ1-2, with D perhaps TRBD1 (5 bases). V lost 0 bases to trimming and J lost 3 bases, with 18 bases between them. The CDR3 is 17 residues long. In germline, CDR1 is SGHRS, CDR2 YFSETQ. CDR3 nucleotide sequence: TGCGCCAGCAGCTTGGCCAATCGGCAGGGTTTCGACTATGGCTACACCTTC. Translated: CASSLANRQGFDYGYTF. The full variable domain, rest sourced from reference TRBV5-1 and TRBJ1-2, is KAGVTQTPRYLIKTRGQQVTLSCSPISGHRSVSWYQQTPGQGLQFLFEYFSETQRNKGNFPGRFSGRQFSNSRSEMNVSTLELGDSALYLCASSLANRQGFDYGYTFGSGTRLTVV.

As to this clone: Other DNA sequences within the sample encode an identical CDR3. The chain has TRBV7-9 and TRBJ2-1; no clear D gene. From germline, CDR1 is SEHNR and CDR2 FQNEAQ (reference sequence). CDR3 length equals 11 residues. Trimming took 0 bases from V and 9 from J, leaving 3 bases between them. The CDR3 region is CASSLAGEQFF. CDR3 in DNA: TGTGCCAGCAGCTTAGCGGGTGAGCAGTTCTTC. The full variable domain, in which reference TRBV7-9 and TRBJ2-1 provide the parts outside the CDR3, is DTGVSQNPRHKITKRGQNVTFRCDPISEHNRLYWYRQTLGQGPEFLTYFQNEAQLEKSRLLSDRFSAERPKGSFSTLEIQRTEQGDSAMYLCASSLAGEQFFGPGTRLTVL.

The chain employs TRBV10-3 and TRBJ2-3; D ambiguous. Germline CDR1 and CDR2: ENHRY and SYGVKD. V was trimmed by 11 bases and J by 6 bases, leaving 18 bases between them. The CDR3 consists of 13 residues. The CDR3 reads CALRADGMDTQYF. The CDR3 DNA is TGTGCCCTAAGGGCGGACGGAATGGATACGCAGTATTTT.

V and J are TRBV12-5 and TRBJ2-5; no firm D call. The V end lost 0 bases, the J end lost 4 bases, and 6 bases lay between the germline ends. Per the germline V gene, CDR1 is LGHNT and CDR2 is FRNRAP. This CDR3 comprises 13 residues. The CDR3 sequence is CASGLVVGETQYF. The CDR3 region has the DNA TGTGCTAGTGGTTTGGTAGTCGGAGAGACCCAGTACTTC. The complete variable domain, with remaining parts taken from reference TRBV12-5 and TRBJ2-5, reads DARVTQTPRHKVTEMGQEVTMRCQPILGHNTVFWYRQTMMQGLELLAYFRNRAPLDDSGMPKDRFSAEMPDATLATLKIQPSEPRDSAVYFCASGLVVGETQYFGPGTRLLVL.

This clone was detected only a few times. The CDR3 DNA reads as TGTGCCAGCAGCCCTTTTCTCGGATCCGGCGGGCAGTACTTC. It yields the protein CASSPFLGSGGQYF. The V gene is TRBV13, the J gene TRBJ2-7; D remains unclear. The CDR3 extends over 14 amino acids. V was pared by 5 bases and J by 9 bases, with 20 bases between. Per germline, CDR1 PRHDT and CDR2 FYEKMQ (reference sequence).

The rearrangement joins TRBV6-1 to TRBJ1-6; 12 bases are a match to TRBD1. The CDR3 consists of 15 residues. CDR1 is MNHNS and CDR2 is SASEGT in the germline V gene. The junction had 7 bases not matched to a gene; V was cut back by 6 bases and J by 10 bases. Here the CDR3 reads CASRDGTGGLSPLHF. CDR3 DNA sequence: TGTGCCAGCAGGGACGGGACAGGGGGCTTGTCACCCCTCCACTTT.

V is TRBV11-3 and J is TRBJ2-1; D is perhaps TRBD1 or TRBD2 (5 bases each). V lost 1 base to trimming and J lost 8 bases, with 27 bases between them. Germline CDR1 reads SGHNT; CDR2 reads YENEEA. The CDR3 is 19 residues long. As DNA, the CDR3 is TGTGCCAGCAGCTTAGTCGGGGCCACCATAGAAAACTTCGTCGATGAGCAGTTCTTC. This codes for CASSLVGATIENFVDEQFF.

This clone was picked up one time. This chain connects TRBV6-1 to TRBJ2-7; 7 bases are shared with TRBD2. This CDR3 is built from 16 residues. Germline values: CDR1 MNHNS, CDR2 SASEGT. V lost 4 bases, J lost 5 bases, and 14 bases stayed unmatched. The CDR3 DNA is TGTGCCAGCAGTGCACCCTCGGGGGGACCAGCCCACGAGCAGTACTTC. It is translated as CASSAPSGGPAHEQYF.

This clone was seen a single time. This chain joins TRBV6-5 and TRBJ2-3; the match to TRBD2 covers 8 bases. V dropped 10 bases and J dropped 0; count of bases not matched to a gene: 6. The CDR3 has 14 residues. The germline V gene encodes CDR1 MNHEY and CDR2 SVGAGI. CDR3 loop: CATSRGGSTDTQYF. CDR3 nucleotide sequence: TGTGCCACATCTCGGGGGGGTAGCACAGATACGCAGTATTTT.

The chain joins TRBV5-4 to TRBJ1-3, with D uncertain. Trimming removed 4 bases at V and 0 bases at J, with 14 bases between. The CDR3 contains 16 residues. Germline CDR1 reads SGHNT; CDR2 reads YYREEE (reference sequence). CDR3 sequence: CASSPGAGASGNTIYF. In DNA form, the CDR3 reads TGTGCCAGCAGCCCGGGTGCGGGTGCCTCTGGAAACACCATATATTTT.

The V gene is TRBV5-6, the J gene TRBJ1-3; weak D call: TRBD1 (5 bases). Trimming pared 2 bases from V and 0 bases from J, leaving 9 bases between. Germline-derived CDR1 and CDR2 are SGHDT and YYEEEE. This CDR3 comprises 15 residues. The CDR3 spells CASSFDSHSGNTIYF. CDR3 nucleotide sequence: TGTGCCAGCAGCTTTGACAGCCACTCTGGAAACACCATATATTTT.

As concerns this clone: The sample carries other DNA sequences with the same CDR3. This chain connects TRBV2 to TRBJ1-1, with D unclear. CDR1 and CDR2 from the germline V gene are SNHLY and FYNNEI. V lost 4 bases to trimming and J lost 1 base, with 10 bases between them. There are 14 residues in the CDR3. CDR3 nucleotide sequence: TGTGCCAGCAGTGGGATTTTCCGGAACACTGAAGCTTTCTTT. This encodes CASSGIFRNTEAFF.

This clone has only a few counts. The chain couples TRBV30 to TRBJ1-1; D may be TRBD1 (5 bases). Germline values: CDR1 GTSNPN, CDR2 SVGIG (reference sequence). This CDR3 contains 13 residues. Trimming stripped 5 bases from V and 1 base from J, with 11 bases between. The CDR3 region has the DNA TGTGCCTGGGTTTACCAGGGGAACACTGAAGCTTTCTTT. As protein: CAWVYQGNTEAFF.

Of note for this clone: Other DNA sequences in the same sample also yield this CDR3. V and J are TRBV7-9 and TRBJ1-3; D gene uncertain. Trimming pared 3 bases from V and 0 bases from J, leaving 6 bases between. CDR3 length equals 14 residues. Germline-derived CDR1 and CDR2 are SEHNR and FQNEAQ (reference sequence). In DNA form, the CDR3 reads TGTGCCAGCAGCTTTGATCTCTCTGGAAACACCATATATTTT. It translates to CASSFDLSGNTIYF.

V is TRBV11-2 and J is TRBJ2-3; no reliable D call. Germline assignment: CDR1 SGHAT and CDR2 FQNNGV. The V gene lost 1 base and the J gene lost 7 bases, with 6 bases spanning the gap. The CDR3 runs 12 residues. CDR3 sequence: CASSLVWNTQYF. The CDR3 nucleotides are TGTGCCAGCAGCTTAGTTTGGAATACGCAGTATTTT.

The chain is built from TRBV6-1 and TRBJ2-4, with a tentative D call TRBD1 (6 bases). The CDR3 is made up of 17 amino acids. Per germline, CDR1 MNHNS and CDR2 SASEGT. V shed 0 bases and J shed 4 bases, with 16 bases lying between them. CDR3 sequence (DNA): TGTGCCAGCAGTGAAGCCGCCGTCAGGGGCGGAAAAAACATTCAGTACTTC. Protein: CASSEAAVRGGKNIQYF.